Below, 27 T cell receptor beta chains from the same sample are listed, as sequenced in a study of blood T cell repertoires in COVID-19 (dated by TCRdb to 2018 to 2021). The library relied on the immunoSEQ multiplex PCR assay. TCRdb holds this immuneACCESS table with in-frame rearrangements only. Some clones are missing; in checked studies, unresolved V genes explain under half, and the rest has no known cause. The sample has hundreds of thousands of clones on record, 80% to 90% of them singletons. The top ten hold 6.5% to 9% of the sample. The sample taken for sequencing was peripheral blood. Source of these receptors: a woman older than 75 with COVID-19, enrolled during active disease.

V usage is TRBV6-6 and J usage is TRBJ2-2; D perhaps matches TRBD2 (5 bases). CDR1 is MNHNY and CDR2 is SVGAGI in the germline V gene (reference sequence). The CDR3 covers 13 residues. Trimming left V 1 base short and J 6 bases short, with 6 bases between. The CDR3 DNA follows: TGTGCCAGCAGTTACTTAGCGCCCGGGGAGCTGTTTTTT. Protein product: CASSYLAPGELFF.

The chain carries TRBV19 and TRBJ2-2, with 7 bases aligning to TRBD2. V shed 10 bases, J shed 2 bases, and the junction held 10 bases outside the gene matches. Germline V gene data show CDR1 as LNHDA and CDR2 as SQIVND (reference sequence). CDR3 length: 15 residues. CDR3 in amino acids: CATRGVFFNTGELFF. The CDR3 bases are TGTGCCACCCGGGGGGTTTTTTTTAACACCGGGGAGCTGTTTTTT.

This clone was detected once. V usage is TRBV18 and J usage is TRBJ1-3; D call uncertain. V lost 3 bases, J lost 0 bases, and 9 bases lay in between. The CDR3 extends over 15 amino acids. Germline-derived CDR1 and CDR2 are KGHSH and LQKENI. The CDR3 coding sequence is TGTGCCAGCTCACCTAACCGAGTCTCTGGAAACACCATATATTTT. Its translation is CASSPNRVSGNTIYF.

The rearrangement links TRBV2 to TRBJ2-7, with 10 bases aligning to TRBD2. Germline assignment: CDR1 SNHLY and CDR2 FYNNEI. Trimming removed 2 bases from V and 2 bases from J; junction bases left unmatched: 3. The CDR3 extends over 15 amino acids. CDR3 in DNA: TGTGCCAGCAGTGAAAGGAGCGGGGGGGCCTACGAGCAGTACTTC. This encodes CASSERSGGAYEQYF.

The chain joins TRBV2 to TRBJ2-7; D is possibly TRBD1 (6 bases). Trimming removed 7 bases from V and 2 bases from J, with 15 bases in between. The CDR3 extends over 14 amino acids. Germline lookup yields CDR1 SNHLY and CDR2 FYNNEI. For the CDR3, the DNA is TGTGCCAGCACAGGACTGGACAGAACCTACGAGCAGTACTTC. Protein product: CASTGLDRTYEQYF.

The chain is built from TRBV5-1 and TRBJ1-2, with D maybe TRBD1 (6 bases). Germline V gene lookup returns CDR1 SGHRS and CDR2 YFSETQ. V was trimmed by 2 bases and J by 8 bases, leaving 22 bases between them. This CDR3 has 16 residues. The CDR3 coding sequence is TGCGCCAGCAGCTTTGGGCAGGGGACAAGCGGAGGAGGCTACACCTTC. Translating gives CASSFGQGTSGGGYTF.

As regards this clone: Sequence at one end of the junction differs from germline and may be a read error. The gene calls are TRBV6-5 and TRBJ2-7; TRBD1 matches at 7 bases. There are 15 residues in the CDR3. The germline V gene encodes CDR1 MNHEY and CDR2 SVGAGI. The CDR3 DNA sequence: TGTGCCAGCAGTTCACCGGGACAGCAAGTCTACGGGCAGTACTTC. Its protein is CASSSPGQQVYGQYF.

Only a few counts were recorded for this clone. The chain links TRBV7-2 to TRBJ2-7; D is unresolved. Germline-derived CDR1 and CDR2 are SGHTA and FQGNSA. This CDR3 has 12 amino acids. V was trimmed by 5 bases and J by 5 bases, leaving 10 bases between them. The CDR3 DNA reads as TGTGCCAGCAGCACCTACCTAAACGAGCAGTACTTC. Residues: CASSTYLNEQYF.

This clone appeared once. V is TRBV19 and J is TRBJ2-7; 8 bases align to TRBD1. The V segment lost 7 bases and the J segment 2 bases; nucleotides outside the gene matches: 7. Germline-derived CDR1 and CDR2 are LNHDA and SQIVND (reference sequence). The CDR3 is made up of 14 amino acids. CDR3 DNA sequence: TGTGCCAGTAATCCCCGGACAGGGCCCTACGAGCAGTACTTC. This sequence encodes CASNPRTGPYEQYF. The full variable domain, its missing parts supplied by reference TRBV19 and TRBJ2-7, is DGGITQSPKYLFRKEGQNVTLSCEQNLNHDAMYWYRQDPGQGLRLIYYSQIVNDFQKGDIAEGYSVSREKKESFPLTVTSAQKNPTAFYLCASNPRTGPYEQYFGPGTRLTVT.

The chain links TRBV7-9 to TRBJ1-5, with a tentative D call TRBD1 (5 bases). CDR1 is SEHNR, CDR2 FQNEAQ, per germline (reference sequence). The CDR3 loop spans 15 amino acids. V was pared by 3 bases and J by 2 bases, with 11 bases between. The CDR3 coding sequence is TGTGCCAGCAGCTTTCAGGGCCAAGGCAATCAGCCCCAGCATTTT. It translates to CASSFQGQGNQPQHF.

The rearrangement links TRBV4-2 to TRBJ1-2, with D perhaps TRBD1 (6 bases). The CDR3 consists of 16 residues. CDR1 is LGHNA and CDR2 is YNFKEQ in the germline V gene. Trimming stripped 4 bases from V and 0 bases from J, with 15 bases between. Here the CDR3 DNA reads TGTGCCAGCAGCCGGACCGACAGGCGACCTAACTATGGCTACACCTTC. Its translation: CASSRTDRRPNYGYTF.

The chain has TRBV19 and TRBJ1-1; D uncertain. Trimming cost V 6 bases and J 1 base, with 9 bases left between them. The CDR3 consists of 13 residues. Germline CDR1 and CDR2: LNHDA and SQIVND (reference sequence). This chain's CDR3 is CASRELSNTEAFF. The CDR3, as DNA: TGTGCCAGTAGAGAGCTCTCGAACACTGAAGCTTTCTTT.

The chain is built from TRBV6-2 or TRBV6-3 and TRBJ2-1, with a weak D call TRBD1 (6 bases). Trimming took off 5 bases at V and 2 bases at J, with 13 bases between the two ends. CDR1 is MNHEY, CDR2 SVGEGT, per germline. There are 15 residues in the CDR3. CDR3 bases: TGTGCCAGCAGTCCCTGGGGGCGGACCTACAATGAGCAGTTCTTC. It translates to CASSPWGRTYNEQFF.

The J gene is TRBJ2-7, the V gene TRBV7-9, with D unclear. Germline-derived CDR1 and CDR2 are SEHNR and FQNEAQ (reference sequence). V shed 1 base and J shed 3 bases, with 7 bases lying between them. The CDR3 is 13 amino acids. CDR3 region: CASSLETGYEQYF. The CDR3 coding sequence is TGTGCCAGCAGCTTAGAGACGGGCTACGAGCAGTACTTC.

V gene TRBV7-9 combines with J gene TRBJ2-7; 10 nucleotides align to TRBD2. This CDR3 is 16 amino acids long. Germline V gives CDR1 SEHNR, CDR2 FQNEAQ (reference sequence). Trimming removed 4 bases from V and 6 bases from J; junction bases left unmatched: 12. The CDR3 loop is CASSSWGASGSREQYF. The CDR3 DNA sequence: TGTGCCAGCAGCTCCTGGGGGGCTAGCGGGAGCCGCGAGCAGTACTTC.

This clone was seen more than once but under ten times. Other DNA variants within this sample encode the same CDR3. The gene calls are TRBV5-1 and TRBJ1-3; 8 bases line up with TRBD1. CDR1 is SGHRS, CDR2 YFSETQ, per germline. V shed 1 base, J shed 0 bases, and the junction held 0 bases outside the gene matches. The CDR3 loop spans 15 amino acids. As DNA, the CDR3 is TGCGCCAGCAGCTTGACAGGGGGCTCTGGAAACACCATATATTTT. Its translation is CASSLTGGSGNTIYF.

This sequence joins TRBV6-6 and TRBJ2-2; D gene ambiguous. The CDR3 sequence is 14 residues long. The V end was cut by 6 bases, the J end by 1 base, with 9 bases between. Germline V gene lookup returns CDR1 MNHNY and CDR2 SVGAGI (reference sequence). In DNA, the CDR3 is TGTGCCAGCAGCGTTCAGTGGAACACCGGGGAGCTGTTTTTT. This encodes CASSVQWNTGELFF.

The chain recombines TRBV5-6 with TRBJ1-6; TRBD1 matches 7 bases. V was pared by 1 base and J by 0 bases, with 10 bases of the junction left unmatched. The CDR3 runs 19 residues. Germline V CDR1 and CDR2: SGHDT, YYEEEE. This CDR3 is CASSLRTGATSSYNSPLHF. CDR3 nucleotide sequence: TGTGCCAGCAGCTTGCGGACAGGTGCTACAAGCTCCTATAATTCACCCCTCCACTTT. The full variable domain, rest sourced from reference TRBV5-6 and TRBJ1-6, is DAGVTQSPTHLIKTRGQQVTLRCSPKSGHDTVSWYQQALGQGPQFIFQYYEEEERQRGNFPDRFSGHQFPNYSSELNVNALLLGDSALYLCASSLRTGATSSYNSPLHFGNGTRLTVT.

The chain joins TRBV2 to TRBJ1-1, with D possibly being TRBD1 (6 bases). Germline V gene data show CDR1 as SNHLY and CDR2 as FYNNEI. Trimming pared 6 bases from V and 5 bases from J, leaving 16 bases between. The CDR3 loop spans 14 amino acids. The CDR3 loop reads CASRTFQGNTEAFF. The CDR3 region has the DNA TGTGCCAGCAGAACCTTTCAGGGGAATACTGAAGCTTTCTTT.

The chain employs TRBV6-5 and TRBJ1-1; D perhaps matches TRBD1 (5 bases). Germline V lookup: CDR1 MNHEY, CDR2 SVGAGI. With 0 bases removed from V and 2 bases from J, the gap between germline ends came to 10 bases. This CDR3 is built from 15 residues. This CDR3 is CASSYSRQGNTEAFF. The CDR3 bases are TGTGCCAGCAGTTACTCGCGGCAGGGTAACACTGAAGCTTTCTTT.

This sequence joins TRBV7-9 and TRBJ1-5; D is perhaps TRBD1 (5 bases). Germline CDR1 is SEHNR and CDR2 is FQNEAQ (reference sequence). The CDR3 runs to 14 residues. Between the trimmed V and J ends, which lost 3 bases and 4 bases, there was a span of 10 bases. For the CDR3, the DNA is TGTGCCAGCAGCTTCGCAGGGCCAAATCAGCCCCAGCATTTT. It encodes CASSFAGPNQPQHF.

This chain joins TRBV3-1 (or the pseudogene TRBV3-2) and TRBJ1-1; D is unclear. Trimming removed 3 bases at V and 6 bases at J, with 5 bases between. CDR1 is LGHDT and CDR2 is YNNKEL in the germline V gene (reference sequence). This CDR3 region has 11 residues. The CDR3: CASSHGAEAFF. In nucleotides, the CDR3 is TGTGCCAGCAGCCACGGGGCTGAAGCTTTCTTT.

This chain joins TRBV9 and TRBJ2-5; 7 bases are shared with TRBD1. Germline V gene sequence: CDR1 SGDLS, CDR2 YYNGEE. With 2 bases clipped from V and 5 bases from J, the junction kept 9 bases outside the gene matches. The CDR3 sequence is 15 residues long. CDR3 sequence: CASSVEPTGLETQYF. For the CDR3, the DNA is TGTGCCAGCAGCGTCGAACCGACAGGGCTGGAGACCCAGTACTTC.

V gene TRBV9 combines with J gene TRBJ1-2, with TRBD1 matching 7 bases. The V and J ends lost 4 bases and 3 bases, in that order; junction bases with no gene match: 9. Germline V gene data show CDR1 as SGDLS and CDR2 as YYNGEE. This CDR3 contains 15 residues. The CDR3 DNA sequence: TGTGCCAGCAGCTTTGAAACAGGGGACGACTATGGCTACACCTTC. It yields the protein CASSFETGDDYGYTF.

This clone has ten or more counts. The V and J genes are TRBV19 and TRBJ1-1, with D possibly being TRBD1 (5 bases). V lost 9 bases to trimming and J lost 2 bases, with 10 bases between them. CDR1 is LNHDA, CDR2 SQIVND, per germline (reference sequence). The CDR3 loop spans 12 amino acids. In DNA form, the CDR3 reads TGTGCCAGCAACGACAGAAACACTGAAGCTTTCTTT. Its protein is CASNDRNTEAFF.

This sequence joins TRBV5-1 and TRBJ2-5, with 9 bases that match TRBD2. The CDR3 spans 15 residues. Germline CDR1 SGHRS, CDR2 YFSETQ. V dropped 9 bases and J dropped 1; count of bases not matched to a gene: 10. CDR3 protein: CATGGAGGPQETQYF. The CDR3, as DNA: TGCGCCACTGGGGGAGCGGGGGGTCCCCAAGAGACCCAGTACTTC.

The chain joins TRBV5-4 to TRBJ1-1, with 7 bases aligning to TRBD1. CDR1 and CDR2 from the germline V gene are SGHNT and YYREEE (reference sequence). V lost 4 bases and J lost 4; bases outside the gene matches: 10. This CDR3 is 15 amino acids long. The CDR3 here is CASSPDRARGTEAFF. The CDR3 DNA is TGTGCCAGCAGCCCAGACAGGGCACGGGGCACTGAAGCTTTCTTT.